The clone carrying this TCR beta chain was seen a few times. Its matching antigen is unknown. Each patient relapsed following autologous stem cell transplantation, and prior brentuximab vedotin exposure differed. CDR3 size: 13 residues. Losses at the gene ends were 6 bases for V and 7 bases for J; bases not matched to a gene: 5. Germline values: CDR1 SNHLY, CDR2 FYNNEI. Assay used: immunoSEQ multiplex PCR; TCRdb lists only in-frame clones, some missing. The profile shows tens of thousands of clones, roughly 72% of them singletons. These data belong to a study of PD-1 blockade in classical Hodgkin lymphoma. Overall study findings and caveats: A reduction in baseline TCR diversity was reportedly seen in newly diagnosed patients relative to healthy donors.

The material was peripheral blood mononuclear cells (PBMCs), obtained at baseline. This clonotype originated in a human donor with classical Hodgkin lymphoma. This sequence joins TRBV2 and TRBJ1-5, with 8 bases identical to TRBD1. The CDR3 nucleotides read TGTGCCAGCAGGGAGACAGGGGACCAGCCCCAGCATTTT. This gives the protein CASRETGDQPQHF.